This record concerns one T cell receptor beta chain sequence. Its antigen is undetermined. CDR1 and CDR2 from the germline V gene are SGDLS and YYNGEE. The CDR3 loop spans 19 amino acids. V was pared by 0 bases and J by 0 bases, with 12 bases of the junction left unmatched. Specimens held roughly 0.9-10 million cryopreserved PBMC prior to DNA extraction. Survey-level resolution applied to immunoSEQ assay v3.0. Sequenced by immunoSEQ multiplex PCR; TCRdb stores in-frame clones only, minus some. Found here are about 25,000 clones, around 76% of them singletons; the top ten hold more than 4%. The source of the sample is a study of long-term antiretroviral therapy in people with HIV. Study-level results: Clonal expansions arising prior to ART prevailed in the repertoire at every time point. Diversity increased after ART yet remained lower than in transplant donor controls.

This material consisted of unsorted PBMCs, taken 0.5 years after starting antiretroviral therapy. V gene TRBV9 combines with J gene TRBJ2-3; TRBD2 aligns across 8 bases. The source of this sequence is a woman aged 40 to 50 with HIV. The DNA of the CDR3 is TGTGCCAGCAGCGTAGGGTTGCGTCCCAGCGGGGGCAGCACAGATACGCAGTATTTT. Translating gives CASSVGLRPSGGSTDTQYF.